The 26 T cell receptor beta chains below were found in one sample sequenced in a study of T cell responses to AZD1222 COVID-19 vaccine. Generated by immunoSEQ multiplex PCR, the TCRdb table keeps only in-frame clones and is missing some. The sample has 200,000 to 250,000 clones; less than 95% are singletons. Here the sequenced sample was peripheral blood, taken 28 days after the second dose of the MenACWY control vaccine. The source is an adult who received the MenACWY meningococcal vaccine as a control.

In this sample, this clone turned up once. The chain couples TRBV6-5 to TRBJ2-7; 7 bases are shared with TRBD1. The germline CDR1 and CDR2 sequences are MNHEY and SVGAGI. The V segment lost 6 bases and the J segment 2 bases; nucleotides outside the gene matches: 7. CDR3 length: 14 amino acids. DNA for the CDR3: TGTGCCAGCAGGGGTGGGACAGCGGCCTACGAGCAGTACTTC. Translated, it gives CASRGGTAAYEQYF.

The gene calls are TRBV19 and TRBJ1-4; D unclear. The germline V gene encodes CDR1 LNHDA and CDR2 SQIVND (reference sequence). V lost 3 bases, J lost 5 bases, and 7 bases lay in between. The CDR3 has 13 amino acids. CDR3 region: CASSMGRNEKLFF. The CDR3 nucleotides are TGTGCCAGTAGTATGGGCCGCAATGAAAAACTGTTTTTT.

The V call is TRBV9, the J call TRBJ1-1; D possibly corresponds to TRBD1 (5 bases). Germline assignment: CDR1 SGDLS and CDR2 YYNGEE. This CDR3 comprises 16 residues. The V end lost 0 bases, the J end lost 3 bases, and 15 bases lay between the germline ends. The CDR3 region has the DNA TGTGCCAGCAGCGTAGTTAGGGGCGGCAGGGACACTGAAGCTTTCTTT. It specifies CASSVVRGGRDTEAFF.

The chain carries TRBV27 and TRBJ2-1, with no clear D. The CDR3 spans 16 residues. Germline lookup yields CDR1 MNHEY and CDR2 SMNVEV (reference sequence). Trimming cost V 3 bases and J 3 bases, with 15 bases left between them. The chain's CDR3 is CASSFTPAGRYNEQFF. CDR3 bases: TGTGCCAGCAGTTTTACCCCAGCAGGACGCTACAATGAGCAGTTCTTC.

The chain is built from TRBV4-1 and TRBJ2-2; the match to TRBD2 covers 9 bases. The CDR3 has 16 amino acids. Germline CDR1 MGHRA, CDR2 YSYEKL. The ends lost 3 bases at V and 7 bases at J; junction bases unmatched: 9. The CDR3 region is CASSHLSGGFSGELFF. CDR3 in DNA: TGCGCCAGCAGCCACCTTAGCGGGGGTTTTAGCGGGGAGCTGTTTTTT.

V and J are TRBV10-3 and TRBJ2-2, with D perhaps being TRBD1 or TRBD2 (5 bases each). From germline, CDR1 is ENHRY and CDR2 SYGVKD. Trimming removed 6 bases from V and 1 base from J, with 15 bases in between. The CDR3 is 16 residues long. CDR3 in amino acids: CAISAHSGRNTGELFF. The CDR3 nucleotides are TGTGCCATCAGCGCCCATTCGGGGCGGAACACCGGGGAGCTGTTTTTT.

The chain carries TRBV5-1 and TRBJ2-3, with D perhaps TRBD1 (6 bases). The germline V gene encodes CDR1 SGHRS and CDR2 YFSETQ. The length of the CDR3 is 13 residues. Trimming pared 6 bases from V and 3 bases from J, leaving 11 bases between. This chain's CDR3 is CASTGQITDTQYF. The CDR3 coding sequence is TGCGCCAGCACGGGACAAATTACAGATACGCAGTATTTT.

The chain recombines TRBV11-1 with TRBJ2-7; D call uncertain. The V end lost 6 bases, the J end lost 0 bases, and 18 bases lay between the germline ends. The CDR3 is 16 amino acids. In germline, CDR1 is SGHAT, CDR2 FQDESV (reference sequence). Here the CDR3 reads CASRPMGGNTSYEQYF. Written as DNA, the CDR3 is TGTGCCAGCAGGCCCATGGGCGGTAACACCTCCTACGAGCAGTACTTC.

This clone was seen only once. This rearrangement joins TRBV18 to TRBJ2-7; 7 positions match TRBD1. The CDR3 runs 13 residues. Trimming removed 6 bases from V and 6 bases from J; junction bases left unmatched: 8. From germline, CDR1 is KGHSH and CDR2 LQKENI. CDR3 amino acids: CASSQGQPREQYF. CDR3 DNA: TGTGCCAGCTCCCAGGGACAGCCTCGCGAGCAGTACTTC. Based on the CDR3 plus reference TRBV18 and TRBJ2-7, the full variable domain is NAGVMQNPRHLVRRRGQEARLRCSPMKGHSHVYWYRQLPEEGLKFMVYLQKENIIDESGMPKERFSAEFPKEGPSILRIQQVVRGDSAAYFCASSQGQPREQYFGPGTRLTVT.

This clone has only one observation. This chain joins TRBV4-1 and TRBJ2-2; unclear D gene. Trimming removed 1 base at V and 10 bases at J, with 10 bases between. Germline V CDR1 and CDR2: MGHRA, YSYEKL. CDR3 length: 13 residues. CDR3 DNA sequence: TGCGCCAGCAGCCAAGTGCCTGCTCCGGAGCTGTTTTTT. The encoded protein is CASSQVPAPELFF.

The chain carries TRBV6-1 and TRBJ1-2, with no clear D. The CDR3 loop spans 15 amino acids. With 2 bases removed from V and 4 bases from J, the gap between germline ends came to 14 bases. The germline V gene has CDR1 MNHNS and CDR2 SASEGT. The CDR3 reads CASSERVGPTYGYTF. CDR3 DNA sequence: TGTGCCAGCAGTGAAAGGGTAGGGCCAACCTATGGCTACACCTTC.

This clone was observed a few times. This chain connects TRBV9 to TRBJ2-2; 9 nucleotides align to TRBD1. The CDR3 covers 16 residues. With V trimmed by 3 bases and J by 4 bases, 7 bases remained unmatched. CDR1 and CDR2 (germline): SGDLS, YYNGEE. CDR3 sequence reads: CASSGPGQGGTGELFF. The CDR3 DNA reads as TGTGCCAGCAGCGGGCCGGGACAGGGTGGCACCGGGGAGCTGTTTTTT.

J is TRBJ1-3 and V is TRBV7-8; D gene unclear. The germline gives CDR1 SGHVS, CDR2 FQNEAQ. The CDR3 spans 12 residues. The V end lost 6 bases, the J end lost 1 base, and 4 bases lay between the germline ends. The CDR3 DNA reads as TGTGCCAGCAGGGATTCTGGAAACACCATATATTTT. Residues: CASRDSGNTIYF.

This clone appeared once. The chain employs TRBV4-2 and TRBJ1-2; TRBD1 matches 7 bases. This CDR3 region has 16 residues. V lost 0 bases, J lost 3 bases, and 7 bases stayed unmatched. CDR1 and CDR2 from the germline V gene are LGHNA and YNFKEQ. The CDR3 here is CASSQDPGQAYYGYTF. The CDR3 coding sequence is TGTGCCAGCAGCCAAGACCCTGGACAGGCGTACTATGGCTACACCTTC.

CDR3: CASSRTDYEQYF. As DNA, the CDR3 is TGTGCCAGCAGCAGGACAGATTACGAGCAGTACTTC. V and J are TRBV5-6 and TRBJ2-7, with D perhaps matching TRBD1 (6 bases). The CDR3 is made up of 12 amino acids. Trimming left V 4 bases short and J 4 bases short, with 9 bases between. Germline CDR1 SGHDT, CDR2 YYEEEE.

The chain couples TRBV28 to TRBJ2-7; no reliable D call. CDR3 length: 16 residues. V lost 5 bases and J lost 5, with 22 bases in between. Looked up from germline, CDR1 is MDHEN and CDR2 is SYDVKM. CDR3 residues: CASSPPPSRAWNEQYF. Here the CDR3 DNA reads TGTGCCAGCAGTCCCCCCCCGAGTAGGGCTTGGAACGAGCAGTACTTC.

V is TRBV7-9 and J is TRBJ2-7; 9 bases fit TRBD1. V gave up 7 bases and J gave up 2 bases; unmatched junction bases: 6. The CDR3 loop spans 14 amino acids. The V gene's germline CDR1 is SEHNR and CDR2 FQNEAQ (reference sequence). This CDR3 reads CASTGQGIAYEQYF. CDR3 in DNA: TGTGCCAGCACCGGACAGGGGATAGCCTACGAGCAGTACTTC.

This chain uses TRBV6-5 with TRBJ2-1, with no clear D. Looked up from germline, CDR1 is MNHEY and CDR2 is SVGAGI. Trimming cost V 7 bases and J 0 bases, with 7 bases left between them. The CDR3 sequence is 13 residues long. In nucleotides, the CDR3 is TGTGCCAGCACTCAAAACTCCTACAATGAGCAGTTCTTC. Its translation is CASTQNSYNEQFF.

The chain is built from TRBV5-1 and TRBJ1-3; D gene unclear. Trimming removed 4 bases from V and 4 bases from J, with 9 bases in between. Germline CDR1 is SGHRS and CDR2 is YFSETQ. This CDR3 spans 13 amino acids. The CDR3 loop is CASSDPRGNTIYF. The CDR3 DNA reads as TGCGCCAGCAGCGACCCTAGGGGAAACACCATATATTTT.

The V gene is TRBV2, the J gene TRBJ2-3, with 11 positions matching TRBD2. This CDR3 is built from 15 residues. Germline CDR1 and CDR2: SNHLY and FYNNEI. Germline trimming cut 6 bases from V and 6 bases from J; bases unmatched to any gene: 8. The CDR3 DNA reads TGTGCCAGCAGCCGACTAGCGGGGAGTCGGGATACGCAGTATTTT. Protein sequence: CASSRLAGSRDTQYF.

The chain uses TRBV7-9 and TRBJ1-5, with no clear D. Trimming shortened V by 5 bases and J by 3 bases, and 11 bases separated the two germline ends. The germline V gene has CDR1 SEHNR and CDR2 FQNEAQ (reference sequence). CDR3 length equals 14 residues. CDR3 coding DNA: TGTGCCAGCAGCGAGCGGGGAACCAATCAGCCCCAGCATTTT. Translated: CASSERGTNQPQHF.

This chain connects TRBV18 to TRBJ2-2; TRBD2 matches at 7 bases. The germline V gene has CDR1 KGHSH and CDR2 LQKENI. Trimming removed 3 bases from V and 0 bases from J; junction bases left unmatched: 4. The CDR3 runs 16 residues. CDR3 sequence (DNA): TGTGCCAGCTCACCCAACCGGGGGGCGAACACCGGGGAGCTGTTTTTT. Translating it yields CASSPNRGANTGELFF.

DNA for the CDR3: TGTGCCAGCAGTTTTAGCAGGGGTTGGGACACTGAAGCTTTCTTT. Translation gives CASSFSRGWDTEAFF. This chain links TRBV28 with TRBJ1-1; D might be TRBD1 (6 bases). Germline V gene data show CDR1 as MDHEN and CDR2 as SYDVKM. The CDR3 loop spans 15 amino acids. Deletions cut 3 bases from V and 3 bases from J, with 14 bases between.

The chain carries TRBV28 and TRBJ1-5; D not certain. The CDR3 loop spans 13 amino acids. V was shortened by 5 bases and J by 5 bases, with 10 bases between the two germline ends. CDR1 is MDHEN, CDR2 SYDVKM, per germline. The CDR3 loop is CASSKRSHQPQHF. Here the CDR3 DNA reads TGTGCCAGCAGTAAGAGATCCCATCAGCCCCAGCATTTT.

The chain combines TRBV4-2 with TRBJ2-7; the match to TRBD1 covers 7 bases. Per germline, CDR1 LGHNA and CDR2 YNFKEQ. The CDR3 sequence is 15 residues long. The J segment lost 3 bases and the V segment lost 0 bases, leaving 5 bases of the junction unmatched. This CDR3 reads CASSQEGGQFYEQYF. The CDR3 DNA reads TGTGCCAGCAGCCAAGAAGGGGGACAGTTCTACGAGCAGTACTTC.

This clone has only one observation. V usage is TRBV6-5 and J usage is TRBJ1-1; 9 nucleotides line up with TRBD1. The J segment lost 5 bases and the V segment lost 5 bases, leaving 3 bases of the junction unmatched. CDR1 is MNHEY and CDR2 is SVGAGI in the germline V gene. This CDR3 region has 13 residues. The CDR3, as DNA: TGTGCCAGCAGTCCCGGGACAGGGACTGAAGCTTTCTTT. As protein: CASSPGTGTEAFF.